The entry that follows covers one T cell receptor (beta chain) sequence. The CDR3 spans 14 residues. Trimming took off 7 bases at V and 7 bases at J, with 19 bases between the two ends. Germline assignment: CDR1 SQVTM and CDR2 ANQGSEA. Time point in this sample: persistent/refractory GD, antithyroid drugs over 5 years with positive TRAb. RNA from PBMCs was the source of the TCR library. Building of the TCR beta libraries involved iRepertoire HTBI primers and Arm-PCR of CDR3 regions. TCRdb itself ran the multiplex PCR reads through MiXCR, one entry per CDR3 protein. The sample has over 250,000 distinct CDR3 sequences, 22% seen once. This specimen comes from a study of regulatory T cells in long-lasting Graves disease.

The sequences come from peripheral blood mononuclear cells (PBMCs), collected when the disease was refractory, from a patient treated with antithyroid drugs. The chain uses TRBV29-1 and TRBJ2-2, with D possibly matching TRBD1 (6 bases). The clonotype comes from a female donor with Graves disease. In DNA, the CDR3 is TGCAGCGCCTCGCCGCATACAGGGCACGGGGAGCTGTTTTTT. Amino acid sequence: CSASPHTGHGELFF.